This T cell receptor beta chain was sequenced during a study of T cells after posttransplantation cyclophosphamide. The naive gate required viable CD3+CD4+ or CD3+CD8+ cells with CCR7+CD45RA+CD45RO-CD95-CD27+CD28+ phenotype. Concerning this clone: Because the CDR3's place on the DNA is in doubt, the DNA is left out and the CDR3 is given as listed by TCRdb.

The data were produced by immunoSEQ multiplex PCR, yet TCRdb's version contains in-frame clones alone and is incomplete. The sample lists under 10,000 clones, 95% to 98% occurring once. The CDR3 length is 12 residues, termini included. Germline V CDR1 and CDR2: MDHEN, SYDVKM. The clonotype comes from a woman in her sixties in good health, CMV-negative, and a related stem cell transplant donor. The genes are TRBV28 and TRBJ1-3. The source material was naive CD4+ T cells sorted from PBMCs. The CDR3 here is CASSSSRDTIYF.